These T cell receptor beta chains were read from a single sample in a study of cytomegalovirus exposure and HLA in healthy donors. Profiling relied on immunoSEQ multiplex PCR, and the TCRdb table lists in-frame clones only, not all of them. The data show 200,000 or so clones, with about four fifths seen just once and approximately 7% held by the top ten. Specimen: PBMCs. The receptors derive from a man younger than 35 in good health and CMV-seropositive. CDR3s include the opening cysteine and the closing phenylalanine or tryptophan. The D gene is left open where the match is weak. Rows give clone size only sometimes, using once, few, many, or a class for an expanded clone.

TRBJ1-4	once	TRBV5-1	TRBD1	CASGTETNEKLFF	TGCGCCAGCGGGACAGAGACTAATGAAAAACTGTTTTTT
TRBJ2-5	.	TRBV7-3	TRBD2	CASSVSGSGETQYF	TGTGCCAGCAGCGTTAGCGGGAGTGGGGAGACCCAGTACTTC
TRBJ2-5	.	TRBV6-1	TRBD1	CASRTGGIETQYF	TGTGCCAGCAGAACAGGGGGCATAGAGACCCAGTACTTC
TRBJ2-7	.	TRBV5-1	.	CASSLGGAGHEQYF	TGCGCCAGCAGCTTGGGGGGAGCGGGCCACGAGCAGTACTTC
TRBJ2-1	.	TRBV7-2	.	CASSPGLGGQFF	TGTGCCAGCAGCCCCGGACTAGGGGGGCAGTTCTTC
TRBJ1-3	.	TRBV19	.	CASSLRGNSGNTIYF	TGTGCCAGTAGTCTGCGGGGCAACTCTGGAAACACCATATATTTT
TRBJ2-2	.	TRBV25-1	.	CASSEYMGELFF	TGTGCCAGCAGTGAATATATGGGGGAGCTGTTTTTT
TRBJ2-5	many	TRBV6-1	TRBD2	CASSELAGGGETQYF	TGTGCCAGCAGTGAACTAGCGGGAGGGGGGGAGACCCAGTACTTC
TRBJ2-3	few	TRBV30	.	CAWSSASTDTQYF	TGTGCCTGGAGTAGCGCCAGCACAGATACGCAGTATTTT
TRBJ2-1	.	TRBV30	.	CAWSPDGQGLNDEQFF	TGTGCCTGGTCCCCCGACGGGCAGGGGTTAAATGATGAGCAGTTCTTC
TRBJ2-7	.	TRBV5-4	.	CASSSVADLSYEQYF	TGTGCCAGCAGCTCCGTAGCGGACCTCTCCTACGAGCAGTACTTC
TRBJ2-7	few	TRBV5-1	TRBD2	CASSPTGTSGTYEQYF	TGCGCCAGCAGCCCGACCGGGACTAGCGGGACCTACGAGCAGTACTTC
TRBJ2-7	.	TRBV6-5	TRBD2	CASTPPSGRAYEQYF	TGTGCCAGCACCCCCCCAAGCGGGAGGGCTTACGAGCAGTACTTC
TRBJ1-4	.	TRBV9	TRBD1	CASSLSGTVNEKLFF	TGTGCCAGCAGCCTTTCCGGGACAGTGAATGAAAAACTGTTTTTT
TRBJ2-1	.	TRBV29-1	.	CSVDGGSWNEQFF	TGCAGCGTTGACGGTGGTTCGTGGAATGAGCAGTTCTTC
TRBJ1-2	.	TRBV14	.	CASSQKLAYGYTF	TGTGCCAGCAGCCAAAAGCTCGCCTATGGCTACACCTTC
TRBJ2-1	once	TRBV7-2	TRBD2	CASSLRVLAGAGEQFF	TGTGCCAGCAGCTTAAGAGTTCTAGCGGGAGCAGGTGAGCAGTTCTTC
TRBJ1-5	.	TRBV6-5	.	CASSGGTDSNQPQHF	TGTGCCAGCAGTGGGGGGACCGATAGCAATCAGCCCCAGCATTTT
TRBJ2-2	.	TRBV11-1	.	CASSSDRNTGELFF	TGTGCCAGCAGCAGCGACAGGAACACCGGGGAGCTGTTTTTT
TRBJ1-1	few	TRBV5-4	.	CATTQLTGEAFF	TGTGCCACAACTCAACTTACAGGTGAAGCTTTCTTT
TRBJ2-1	.	TRBV10-3	TRBD2	CAISESISGSSNEQFF	TGTGCCATCAGTGAGTCGATTAGCGGGAGTTCCAATGAGCAGTTCTTC
TRBJ2-1	.	TRBV28	.	CASSSHPGGVGDNEQFF	TGTGCCAGCAGTTCCCACCCCGGGGGTGTCGGAGACAATGAGCAGTTCTTC
TRBJ2-7	few	TRBV6-1	.	CASSLQGGQYF	TGTGCCAGCAGCCTACAGGGTGGGCAGTACTTC
TRBJ2-4	.	TRBV30	.	CAWSARVDIQYF	TGTGCCTGGAGCGCCCGAGTCGACATTCAGTACTTC
TRBJ2-7	few	TRBV30	.	CAWSRSGFPYEQYF	TGTGCCTGGAGTCGCAGCGGGTTTCCCTACGAGCAGTACTTC
TRBJ2-2	.	TRBV7-2	.	CASSFFEDLRDGELFF	TGTGCCAGCAGCTTTTTTGAGGACCTCAGGGACGGGGAGCTGTTTTTT
TRBJ2-7	.	TRBV6-1	.	CASSPMDSRSDEQYF	TGTGCCAGCAGTCCGATGGACAGTCGCAGCGACGAGCAGTACTTC
TRBJ2-7	.	TRBV6-5	TRBD1	CASSSSGTGEEQYF	TGTGCCAGCAGTTCCTCCGGGACAGGTGAAGAGCAGTACTTC
TRBJ2-4	.	TRBV30	.	CAWSVGTLAGAKNIQYF	TGTGCCTGGAGTGTAGGGACACTTGCGGGAGCCAAAAACATTCAGTACTTC
TRBJ2-1	.	TRBV10-3	.	CAISEPENSYNEQFF	TGTGCCATCAGTGAGCCGGAGAACTCCTACAATGAGCAGTTCTTC
TRBJ2-5	.	TRBV4-2	.	CASSQGGFGETQYF	TGTGCCAGCAGCCAAGGCGGGTTTGGGGAGACCCAGTACTTC
TRBJ2-7	.	TRBV9	.	CASSTSGLSYEQYF	TGTGCCAGCAGCACCTCTGGGCTCTCCTACGAGCAGTACTTC
TRBJ1-5	.	TRBV7-9	.	CASSRGNTRDQPQHF	TGTGCCAGCAGCCGCGGTAATACCAGGGATCAGCCCCAGCATTTT
TRBJ2-5	once	TRBV15	TRBD2	CATSPGLAGSPETQYF	TGTGCCACCAGTCCTGGACTAGCGGGAAGTCCAGAGACCCAGTACTTC
TRBJ2-7	.	TRBV5-1	TRBD1	CASSPRTGEREQYF	TGCGCCAGCAGTCCACGGACAGGGGAGAGGGAGCAGTACTTC
TRBJ1-2	.	TRBV5-4	.	CASSLLTGRGYTF	TGTGCCAGCAGCTTGTTAACAGGGCGTGGTTACACCTTC
TRBJ2-5	.	TRBV5-8	.	CASSRGGSQETQYF	TGTGCCAGCAGCAGAGGGGGATCCCAAGAGACCCAGTACTTC
TRBJ1-1	once	TRBV28	.	CASSLPGNTEAFF	TGTGCCAGCAGTTTACCCGGGAACACTGAAGCTTTCTTT
TRBJ2-2	.	TRBV4-3	TRBD2	CASSLVASGVGGELFF	TGCGCCAGCAGCCTAGTAGCTAGCGGGGTTGGCGGGGAGCTGTTTTTT
TRBJ2-5	.	TRBV7-6	TRBD1	CASSDRGQETQYF	TGTGCCAGCAGCGACAGGGGCCAAGAGACCCAGTACTTC
TRBJ2-4	.	TRBV29-1	.	CSVELGRAKNIQYF	TGCAGCGTTGAACTCGGTAGAGCCAAAAACATTCAGTACTTC
TRBJ2-3	few	TRBV30	TRBD2	CAWSRTSGSDTQYF	TGTGCCTGGAGTAGGACTAGCGGGAGTGATACGCAGTATTTT
TRBJ2-7	.	TRBV4-3	TRBD1	CASSQEQGAYEQYF	TGCGCCAGCAGCCAAGAGCAGGGGGCCTACGAGCAGTACTTC
TRBJ2-1	.	TRBV4-3	TRBD2	CASSYLAGGPNEQFF	TGCGCCAGCAGCTACCTAGCGGGAGGTCCCAATGAGCAGTTCTTC
TRBJ2-2	.	TRBV4-1	TRBD2	CASSHGASGSYTGELFF	TGCGCCAGCAGCCACGGAGCTAGCGGGAGTTATACCGGGGAGCTGTTTTTT
TRBJ2-1	.	TRBV30	TRBD2	CAWSAIAGAGYEQFF	TGTGCCTGGAGTGCGATAGCGGGAGCGGGCTATGAGCAGTTCTTC
TRBJ1-2	.	TRBV7-9	.	CASSFRPQDGYTF	TGTGCCAGCAGCTTCCGCCCACAGGATGGCTACACCTTC
TRBJ2-3	.	TRBV19	.	CATTEGLDTQYF	TGTGCCACCACGGAGGGCCTCGATACGCAGTATTTT
TRBJ1-2	.	TRBV27	TRBD1	CASSFQGAEVPYGYTF	TGTGCCAGCAGTTTCCAGGGGGCGGAGGTCCCCTATGGCTACACCTTC
TRBJ1-1	.	TRBV19	.	CASRSGMNTEAFF	TGTGCCAGTAGGAGCGGAATGAACACTGAAGCTTTCTTT
TRBJ1-1	.	TRBV5-6	.	CASSKGHRNTEAFF	TGTGCCAGCAGCAAGGGACACCGGAACACTGAAGCTTTCTTT
TRBJ2-7	once	TRBV15	.	CATSRPGSSEQYF	TGTGCCACCAGCAGACCCGGGTCTTCCGAGCAGTACTTC
TRBJ1-2	few	TRBV30	.	CAWRTGAGYGYTF	TGTGCCTGGAGGACAGGAGCCGGCTATGGCTACACCTTC